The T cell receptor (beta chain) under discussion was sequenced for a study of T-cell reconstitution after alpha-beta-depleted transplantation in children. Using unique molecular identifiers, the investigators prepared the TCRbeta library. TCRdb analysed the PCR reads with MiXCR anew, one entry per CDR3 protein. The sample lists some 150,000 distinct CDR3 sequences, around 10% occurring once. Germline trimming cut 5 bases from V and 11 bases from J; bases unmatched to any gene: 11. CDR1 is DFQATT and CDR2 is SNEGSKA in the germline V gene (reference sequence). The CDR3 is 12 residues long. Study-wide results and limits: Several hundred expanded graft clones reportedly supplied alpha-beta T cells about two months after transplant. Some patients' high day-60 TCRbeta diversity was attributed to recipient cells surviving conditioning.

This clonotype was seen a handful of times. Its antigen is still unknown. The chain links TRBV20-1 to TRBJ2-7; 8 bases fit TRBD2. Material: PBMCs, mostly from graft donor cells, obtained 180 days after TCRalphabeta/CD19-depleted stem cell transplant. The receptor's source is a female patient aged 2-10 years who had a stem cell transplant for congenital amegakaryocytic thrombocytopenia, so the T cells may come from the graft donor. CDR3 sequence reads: CSAGPGLEREYF. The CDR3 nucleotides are TGCAGTGCTGGGCCGGGACTAGAGAGGGAGTACTTC.